This TCR beta chain emerged from a study of PD-L1 blockade in urothelial cancer. Study background: Patients took up atezolizumab at some point between 2014 and 2015 at 1,200 mg intravenously every 3 weeks. Study conclusions and caveats: A below-median TCR clonality in blood before treatment predicted better survival.

Turning to this clone: What it binds is not known. This same CDR3 is encoded by further DNA sequences in the sample.

Some clones are missing from TCRdb's copy, which holds only in-frame ones; the method was immunoSEQ multiplex PCR. Here the sample spans 55,000 to 70,000 clones, around 79% being singletons. The input for sequencing was PBMCs, taken around atezolizumab (anti-PD-L1) treatment. The clonotype comes from a man in his 70s with urothelial cancer.

DNA for the CDR3: TGTGCCAGCAGCGTAGATCGGGGATCCTACAATGAGCAGTTCTTC. It translates to CASSVDRGSYNEQFF. The chain carries TRBV9 and TRBJ2-1; TRBD2 might be the D (5 bases). Germline CDR1 is SGDLS and CDR2 is YYNGEE. Trimming removed 0 bases at V and 1 base at J, with 8 bases between. The CDR3 extends over 15 amino acids.